The source of this T cell receptor beta chain is a study of Tregs in tolerant kidney transplant recipients. Germline V gives CDR1 MNHEY, CDR2 SVGAGI. V lost 2 bases and J 3 bases, leaving 13 bases between the germline ends. This CDR3 is built from 15 residues. Some clones are missing from TCRdb's copy, which holds only in-frame ones; the method was immunoSEQ multiplex PCR. The data contain 70,000 to 95,000 clones, around 93% of them seen just once; the ten biggest clones take up approximately 0.33%. This TCR came from a human donor who received a combined kidney and bone marrow transplant. The chain couples TRBV6-5 to TRBJ1-1; D is uncertain. Sequencing was performed on Tregs from blood, taken before the transplant. CDR3 sequence (DNA): TGTGCCAGCAGTTACGATCGTGGCGTGGACACTGAAGCTTTCTTT. It is translated as CASSYDRGVDTEAFF.